Shown below are 5 T cell receptor beta chains from a single sample sequenced in a study of cytomegalovirus exposure and HLA in healthy donors. 60 Vbeta and 13 Jbeta primers were used in PCR. Some clones are missing from TCRdb's copy, which holds only in-frame ones; the method was immunoSEQ multiplex PCR. The repertoire consists of more than 95,000 clones, with around 74% occurring once and the leading ten covering 2.5% to 3%. Material for sequencing was PBMCs. Receptor source: a female donor in good health and CMV-seropositive.

The chain uses TRBV6-4 and TRBJ1-1; 7 bases fit TRBD1. This CDR3 is built from 15 residues. V shed 6 bases, J shed 4 bases, and the junction held 11 bases outside the gene matches. The germline V gene encodes CDR1 MRHNA and CDR2 SNTAGT. The CDR3 DNA is TGTGCCAGCAGCATTACAGGGGCCAAGGGCACTGAAGCTTTCTTT. This gives the protein CASSITGAKGTEAFF.

The genes are TRBV29-1 and TRBJ2-1, with D possibly being TRBD1 (5 bases). Trimming stripped 6 bases from V and 4 bases from J, with 25 bases between. The CDR3 consists of 17 residues. The germline CDR1 and CDR2 sequences are SQVTM and ANQGSEA. CDR3 region: CSVQGARMKTNYNEQFF. The CDR3 bases are TGCAGCGTCCAAGGGGCTAGAATGAAGACAAATTACAATGAGCAGTTCTTC.

The chain recombines TRBV7-2 with TRBJ1-1, with no clear D. V lost 5 bases, J lost 4 bases, and 14 bases lay in between. This CDR3 spans 14 amino acids. CDR1 and CDR2 (germline): SGHTA, FQGNSA. The DNA of the CDR3 is TGTGCCAGCAGCCAGAACTGGCAGGCCACTGAAGCTTTCTTT. Residues: CASSQNWQATEAFF.

The gene calls are TRBV19 and TRBJ1-4; possibly TRBD1 for D (5 bases). The CDR3 sequence is 15 residues long. Per germline, CDR1 LNHDA and CDR2 SQIVND (reference sequence). V was shortened by 1 base and J by 6 bases, with 12 bases between the two germline ends. The CDR3 bases are TGTGCCAGTAGTATAGGGGGCGGCCGATATGAAAAACTGTTTTTT. It is translated as CASSIGGGRYEKLFF.

The table lists this clone with a few counts. The chain employs TRBV7-9 and TRBJ1-4; no definite D call. V was shortened by 1 base and J by 3 bases, with 6 bases between the two germline ends. Germline lookup yields CDR1 SEHNR and CDR2 FQNEAQ (reference sequence). This CDR3 has 14 residues. The chain's CDR3 is CASSLERANEKLFF. As DNA, the CDR3 is TGTGCCAGCAGCTTAGAGAGGGCTAATGAAAAACTGTTTTTT.